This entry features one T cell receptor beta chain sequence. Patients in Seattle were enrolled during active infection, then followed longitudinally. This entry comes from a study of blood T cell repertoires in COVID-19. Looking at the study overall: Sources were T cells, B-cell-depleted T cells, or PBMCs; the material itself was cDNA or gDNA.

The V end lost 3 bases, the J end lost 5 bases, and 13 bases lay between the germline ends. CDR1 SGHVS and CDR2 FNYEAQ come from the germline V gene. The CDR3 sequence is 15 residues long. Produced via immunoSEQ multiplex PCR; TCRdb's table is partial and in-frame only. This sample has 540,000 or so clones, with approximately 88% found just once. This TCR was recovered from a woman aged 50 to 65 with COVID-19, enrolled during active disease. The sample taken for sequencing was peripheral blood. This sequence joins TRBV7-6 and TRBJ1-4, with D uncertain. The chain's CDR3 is CASSFGGQSNEKLFF. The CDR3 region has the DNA TGTGCCAGCAGCTTCGGAGGGCAGTCGAATGAAAAACTGTTTTTT.